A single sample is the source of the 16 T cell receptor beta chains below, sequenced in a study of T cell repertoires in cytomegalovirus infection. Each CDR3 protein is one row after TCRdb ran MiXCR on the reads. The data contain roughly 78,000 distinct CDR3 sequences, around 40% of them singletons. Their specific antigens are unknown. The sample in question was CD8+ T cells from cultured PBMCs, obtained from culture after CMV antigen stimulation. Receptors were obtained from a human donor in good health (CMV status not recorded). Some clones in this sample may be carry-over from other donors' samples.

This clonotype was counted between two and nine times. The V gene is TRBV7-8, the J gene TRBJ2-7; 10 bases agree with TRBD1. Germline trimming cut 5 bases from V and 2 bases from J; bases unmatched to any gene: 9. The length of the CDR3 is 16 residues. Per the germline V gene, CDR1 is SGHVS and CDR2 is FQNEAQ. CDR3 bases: TGTGCCAGCAGCGGAACCCGGGACAGGGGAACCTACGAGCAGTACTTC. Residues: CASSGTRDRGTYEQYF.

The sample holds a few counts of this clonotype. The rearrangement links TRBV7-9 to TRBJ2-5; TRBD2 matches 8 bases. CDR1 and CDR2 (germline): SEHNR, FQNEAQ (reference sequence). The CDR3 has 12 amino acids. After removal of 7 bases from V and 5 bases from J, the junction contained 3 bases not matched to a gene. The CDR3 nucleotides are TGTGCCAGCACGCGGGGGGCGGAGACCCAGTACTTC. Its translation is CASTRGAETQYF.

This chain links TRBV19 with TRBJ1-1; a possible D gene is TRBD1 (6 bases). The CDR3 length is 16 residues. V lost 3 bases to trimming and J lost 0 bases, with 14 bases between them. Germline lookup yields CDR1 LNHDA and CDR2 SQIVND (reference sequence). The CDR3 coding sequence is TGTGCCAGTAGTATCGCGACAGGCGAGATGAACACTGAAGCTTTCTTT. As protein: CASSIATGEMNTEAFF.

The CDR3 region is CASSLEWPSGPSDTQYF. CDR3 coding DNA: TGTGCCAGCAGCTTAGAATGGCCTAGCGGACCCTCAGATACGCAGTATTTT. The genes are TRBV7-8 and TRBJ2-3, with 7 bases fitting TRBD2. CDR3 length: 17 amino acids. CDR1 is SGHVS and CDR2 is FQNEAQ in the germline V gene. V trimming: 1 base; J trimming: 4 bases; junction bases outside the gene matches: 11.

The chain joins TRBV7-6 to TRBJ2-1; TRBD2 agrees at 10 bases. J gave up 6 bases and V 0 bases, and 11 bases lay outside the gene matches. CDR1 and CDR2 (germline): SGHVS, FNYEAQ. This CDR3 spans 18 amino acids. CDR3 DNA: TGTGCCAGCAGCTTAGCGCATAGAGCGGGGGGGCTCGTCAATGAGCAGTTCTTC. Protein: CASSLAHRAGGLVNEQFF.

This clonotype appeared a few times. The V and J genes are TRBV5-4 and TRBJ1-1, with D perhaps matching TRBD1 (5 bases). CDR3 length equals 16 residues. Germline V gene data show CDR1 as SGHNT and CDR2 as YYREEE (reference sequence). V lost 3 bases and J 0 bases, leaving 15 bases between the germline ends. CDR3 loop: CASSSTLGVVNTEAFF. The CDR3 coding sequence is TGTGCCAGCAGCTCTACCTTAGGGGTTGTGAACACTGAAGCTTTCTTT. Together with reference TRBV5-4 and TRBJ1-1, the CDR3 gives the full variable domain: ETGVTQSPTHLIKTRGQQVTLRCSSQSGHNTVSWYQQALGQGPQFIFQYYREEENGRGNFPPRFSGLQFPNYSSELNVNALELDDSALYLCASSSTLGVVNTEAFFGQGTRLTVV.

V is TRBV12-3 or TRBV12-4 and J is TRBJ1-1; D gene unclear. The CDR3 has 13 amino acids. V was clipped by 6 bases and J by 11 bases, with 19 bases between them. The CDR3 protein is CASSPSGRAWAFF. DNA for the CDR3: TGTGCCAGCAGCCCCTCGGGGAGGGCGTGGGCTTTCTTT.

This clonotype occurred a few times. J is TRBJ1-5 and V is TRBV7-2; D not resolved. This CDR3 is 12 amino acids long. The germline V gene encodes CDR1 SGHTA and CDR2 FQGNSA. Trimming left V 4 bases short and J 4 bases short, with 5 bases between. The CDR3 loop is CASSWGNQPQHF. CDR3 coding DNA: TGTGCCAGCAGCTGGGGTAATCAGCCCCAGCATTTT.

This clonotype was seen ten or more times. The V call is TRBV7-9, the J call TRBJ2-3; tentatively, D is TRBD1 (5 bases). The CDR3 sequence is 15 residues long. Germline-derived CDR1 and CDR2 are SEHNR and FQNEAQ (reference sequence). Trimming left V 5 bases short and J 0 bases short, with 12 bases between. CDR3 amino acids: CASSGAGSSTDTQYF. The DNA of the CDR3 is TGTGCCAGCAGCGGCGCAGGGTCTAGCACAGATACGCAGTATTTT.

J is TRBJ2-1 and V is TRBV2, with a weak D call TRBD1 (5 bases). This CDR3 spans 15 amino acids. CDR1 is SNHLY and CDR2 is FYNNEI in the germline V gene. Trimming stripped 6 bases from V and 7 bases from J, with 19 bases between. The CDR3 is CASRSTEAPRNEQFF. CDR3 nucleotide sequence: TGTGCCAGCAGATCGACAGAAGCACCGAGAAATGAGCAGTTCTTC.

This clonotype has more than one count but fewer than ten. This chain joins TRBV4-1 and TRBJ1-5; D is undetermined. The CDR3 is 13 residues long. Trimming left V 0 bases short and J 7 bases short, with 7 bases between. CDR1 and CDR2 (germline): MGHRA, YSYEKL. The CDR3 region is CASSQDRFQPQHF. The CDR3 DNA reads TGCGCCAGCAGCCAAGATCGTTTCCAGCCCCAGCATTTT.

The DNA of the CDR3 is TGTGCCAGCAGCCCAATGACAGAGAACTATGGCTACACCTTC. Translation: CASSPMTENYGYTF. This rearrangement joins TRBV7-9 to TRBJ1-2, with D possibly being TRBD1 (5 bases). The CDR3 loop spans 14 amino acids. V lost 5 bases and J 2 bases, leaving 12 bases between the germline ends. Germline lookup yields CDR1 SEHNR and CDR2 FQNEAQ (reference sequence).

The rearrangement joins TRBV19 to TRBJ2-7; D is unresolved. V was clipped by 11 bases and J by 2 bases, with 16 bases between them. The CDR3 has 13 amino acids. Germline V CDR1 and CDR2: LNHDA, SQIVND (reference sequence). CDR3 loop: CAAAPGNAYEQYF. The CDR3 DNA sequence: TGTGCCGCCGCCCCGGGTAACGCCTACGAGCAGTACTTC.

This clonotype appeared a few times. The CDR3 region is CASRPGTGVTGELFF. CDR3 nucleotides: TGTGCCAGCCGTCCCGGGACAGGGGTGACCGGGGAGCTGTTTTTT. This chain connects TRBV2 to TRBJ2-2, with 10 bases identical to TRBD1. This CDR3 is 15 amino acids long. Germline assignment: CDR1 SNHLY and CDR2 FYNNEI. Trimming took 8 bases from V and 5 from J; bases not matched to a gene: 8.

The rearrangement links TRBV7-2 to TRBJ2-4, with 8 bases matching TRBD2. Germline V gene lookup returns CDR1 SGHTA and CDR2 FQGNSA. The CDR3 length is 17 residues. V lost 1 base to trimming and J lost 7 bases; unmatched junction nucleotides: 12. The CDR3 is CASSLGTRGGLHNIQYF. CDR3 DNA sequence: TGTGCCAGCAGCTTAGGGACCCGCGGGGGGTTGCACAACATTCAGTACTTC.

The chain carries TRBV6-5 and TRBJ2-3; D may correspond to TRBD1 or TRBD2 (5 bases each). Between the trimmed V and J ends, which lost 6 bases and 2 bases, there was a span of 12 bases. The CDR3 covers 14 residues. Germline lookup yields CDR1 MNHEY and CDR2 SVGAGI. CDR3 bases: TGTGCCAGCAGCCCGAGGGGATCCACAGATACGCAGTATTTT. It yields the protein CASSPRGSTDTQYF.